This TCR beta chain comes out of a study of blood T cell repertoires in COVID-19. About the study: Sources were T cells, B-cell-depleted T cells, or PBMCs; the material itself was cDNA or gDNA.

In the authors' workflow: It was from reference gene primer amplification that nucleated cell counts were estimated. TCRdb's table, derived via immunoSEQ multiplex PCR, lists solely in-frame clones and lacks some. The D gene and trimming were derived from the DNA, and the V and J assignments and clone size from that table. Seen here are hundreds of thousands of clones, approximately 86% observed once, and the top ten hold around 13%. The CDR3 is 15 residues long. Per the germline V gene, CDR1 is SNHLY and CDR2 is FYNNEI. V was shortened by 6 bases and J by 3 bases, with 17 bases between the two germline ends. Seattle patient enrollment occurred during active infection, with longitudinal follow-up thereafter.

The TCR originated in a woman between 65 and 79 years old with COVID-19, enrolled during active disease. The chain uses TRBV2 and TRBJ2-5, with D possibly TRBD1 on 6 matching bases. Material: peripheral blood. CDR3 amino acids: CASRERDKIKETQYF. CDR3 in DNA: TGTGCCAGCAGAGAAAGGGACAAGATTAAAGAGACCCAGTACTTC.